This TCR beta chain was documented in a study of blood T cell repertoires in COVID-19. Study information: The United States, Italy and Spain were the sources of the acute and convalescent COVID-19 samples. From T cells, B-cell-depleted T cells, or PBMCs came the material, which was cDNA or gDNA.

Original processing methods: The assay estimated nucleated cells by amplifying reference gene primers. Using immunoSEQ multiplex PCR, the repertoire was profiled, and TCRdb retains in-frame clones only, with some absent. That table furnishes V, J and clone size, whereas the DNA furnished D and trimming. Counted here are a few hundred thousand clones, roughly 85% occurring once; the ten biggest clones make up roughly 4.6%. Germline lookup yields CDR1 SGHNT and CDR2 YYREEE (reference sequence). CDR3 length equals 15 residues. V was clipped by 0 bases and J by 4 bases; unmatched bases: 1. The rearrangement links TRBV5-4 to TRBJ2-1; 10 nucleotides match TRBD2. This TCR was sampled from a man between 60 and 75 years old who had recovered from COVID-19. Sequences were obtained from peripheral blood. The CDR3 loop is CASSLGTSGYNEQFF. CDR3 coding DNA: TGTGCCAGCAGCTTGGGGACTAGCGGATACAATGAGCAGTTCTTC.